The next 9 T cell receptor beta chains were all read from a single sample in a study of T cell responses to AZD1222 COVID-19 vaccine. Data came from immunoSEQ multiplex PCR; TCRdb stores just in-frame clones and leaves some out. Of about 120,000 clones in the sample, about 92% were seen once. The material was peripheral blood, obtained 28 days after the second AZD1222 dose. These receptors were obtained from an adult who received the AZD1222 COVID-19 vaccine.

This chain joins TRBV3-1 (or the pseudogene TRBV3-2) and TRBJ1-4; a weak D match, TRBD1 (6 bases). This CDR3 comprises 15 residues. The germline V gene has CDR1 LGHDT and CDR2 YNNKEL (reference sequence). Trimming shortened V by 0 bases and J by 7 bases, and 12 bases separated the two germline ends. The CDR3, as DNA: TGTGCCAGCAGCCAAGACCTGACAGGCGGTGAAAAACTGTTTTTT. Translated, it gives CASSQDLTGGEKLFF.

DNA of the CDR3: TGTGCCAGCAGCCCACGGGACCGGCTATACTCTGGGGCCAACGTCCTGACTTTC. This sequence encodes CASSPRDRLYSGANVLTF. The V call is TRBV3-1 (or the pseudogene TRBV3-2), the J call TRBJ2-6, with D perhaps given as TRBD1 or TRBD2 (5 bases each). The V gene lost 4 bases and the J gene lost 0 bases, with 16 bases spanning the gap. The CDR3 totals 18 residues. Germline V CDR1 and CDR2: LGHDT, YNNKEL (reference sequence).

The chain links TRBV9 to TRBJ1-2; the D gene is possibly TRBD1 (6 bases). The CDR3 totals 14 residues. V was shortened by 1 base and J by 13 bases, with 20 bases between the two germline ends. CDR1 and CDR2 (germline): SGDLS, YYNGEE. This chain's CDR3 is CASSVHGGTGILTF. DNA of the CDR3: TGTGCCAGCAGCGTACACGGAGGAACAGGGATTCTCACCTTC.

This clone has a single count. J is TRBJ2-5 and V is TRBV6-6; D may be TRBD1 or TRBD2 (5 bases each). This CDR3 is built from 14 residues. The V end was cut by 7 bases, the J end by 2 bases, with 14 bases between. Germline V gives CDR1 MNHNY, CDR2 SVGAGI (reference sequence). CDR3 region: CASTPSGRQETQYF. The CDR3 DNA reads TGTGCCAGCACCCCATCGGGGCGACAAGAGACCCAGTACTTC.

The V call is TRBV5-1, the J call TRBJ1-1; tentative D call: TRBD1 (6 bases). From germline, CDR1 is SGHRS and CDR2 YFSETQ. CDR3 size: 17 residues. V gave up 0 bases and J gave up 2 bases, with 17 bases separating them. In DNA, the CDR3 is TGCGCCAGCAGCTTGGCTCCTACCGGGACAACTAACACTGAAGCTTTCTTT. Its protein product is CASSLAPTGTTNTEAFF.

CDR3 sequence reads: CASSPEYPGGPYNEQFF. The CDR3, as DNA: TGTGCCAGCAGCCCCGAATACCCGGGGGGCCCCTACAATGAGCAGTTCTTC. The chain joins TRBV7-8 to TRBJ2-1; possible D gene TRBD2, 7 bases. Trimming took off 5 bases at V and 2 bases at J, with 19 bases between the two ends. CDR3 length equals 17 residues. CDR1 and CDR2 (germline): SGHVS, FQNEAQ. Variable domain in full (rest from reference TRBV7-8 and TRBJ2-1): GAGVSQSPRYKVAKRGQDVALRCDPISGHVSLFWYQQALGQGPEFLTYFQNEAQLDKSGLPSDRFFAERPEGSVSTLKIQRTQQEDSAVYLCASSPEYPGGPYNEQFFGPGTRLTVL.

The DNA of the CDR3 is TGTGCCAGCAGTGAAGCCGGCGGCGCAAGCGAGCAGTACTTC. It is translated as CASSEAGGASEQYF. The chain uses TRBV6-1 and TRBJ2-7; no firm D call. CDR1 MNHNS and CDR2 SASEGT come from the germline V gene. The CDR3 runs to 14 residues. Trimming removed 0 bases from V and 6 bases from J, with 12 bases in between.

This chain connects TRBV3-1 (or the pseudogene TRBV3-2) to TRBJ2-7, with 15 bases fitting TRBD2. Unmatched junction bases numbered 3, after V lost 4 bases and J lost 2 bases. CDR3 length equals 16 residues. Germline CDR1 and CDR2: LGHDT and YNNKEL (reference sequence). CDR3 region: CASSRGLAGGPYEQYF. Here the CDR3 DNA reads TGTGCCAGCAGCCGAGGACTAGCGGGGGGGCCCTACGAGCAGTACTTC.

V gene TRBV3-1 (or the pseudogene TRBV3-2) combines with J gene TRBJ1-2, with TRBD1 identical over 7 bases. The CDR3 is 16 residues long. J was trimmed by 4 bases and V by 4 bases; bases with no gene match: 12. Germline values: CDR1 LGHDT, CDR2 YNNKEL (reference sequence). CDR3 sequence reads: CASSPDGGQFSYGYTF. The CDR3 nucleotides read TGTGCCAGCAGCCCCGACGGGGGACAGTTCTCCTATGGCTACACCTTC.